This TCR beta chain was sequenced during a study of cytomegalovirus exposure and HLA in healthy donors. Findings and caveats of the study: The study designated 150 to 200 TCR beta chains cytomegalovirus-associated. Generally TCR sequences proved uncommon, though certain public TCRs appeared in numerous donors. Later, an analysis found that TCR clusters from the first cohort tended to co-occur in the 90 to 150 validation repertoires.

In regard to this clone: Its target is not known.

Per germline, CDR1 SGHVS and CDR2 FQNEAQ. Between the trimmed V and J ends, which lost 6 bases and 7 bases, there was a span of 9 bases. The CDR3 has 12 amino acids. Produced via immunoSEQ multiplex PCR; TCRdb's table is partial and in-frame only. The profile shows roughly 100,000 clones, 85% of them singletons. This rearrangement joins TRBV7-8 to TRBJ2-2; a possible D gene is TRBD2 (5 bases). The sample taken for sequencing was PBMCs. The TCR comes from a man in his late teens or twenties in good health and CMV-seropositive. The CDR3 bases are TGTGCCAGCAGTTCGCGGGTCGGGGAGCTGTTTTTT. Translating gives CASSSRVGELFF.